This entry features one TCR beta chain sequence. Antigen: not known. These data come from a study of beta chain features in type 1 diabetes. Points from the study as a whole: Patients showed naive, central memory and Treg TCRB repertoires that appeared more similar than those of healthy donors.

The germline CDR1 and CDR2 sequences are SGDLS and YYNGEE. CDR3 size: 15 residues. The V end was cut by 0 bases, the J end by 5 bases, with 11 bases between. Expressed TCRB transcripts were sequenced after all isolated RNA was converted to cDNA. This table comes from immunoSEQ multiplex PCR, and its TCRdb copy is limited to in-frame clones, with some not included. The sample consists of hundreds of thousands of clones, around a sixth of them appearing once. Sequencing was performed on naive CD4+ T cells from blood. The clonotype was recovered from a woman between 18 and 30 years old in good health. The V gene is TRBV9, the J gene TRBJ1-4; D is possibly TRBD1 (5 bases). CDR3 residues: CASSVAGERNEKLFF. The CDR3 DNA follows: TGTGCCAGCAGCGTAGCGGGGGAGAGAAATGAAAAACTGTTTTTT.